One TCR beta chain is described in this entry. This entry is derived from a study of cytomegalovirus exposure and HLA in healthy donors. A multiplex PCR was run with 60 Vbeta primers and 13 Jbeta primers. Clones were sequenced by immunoSEQ multiplex PCR, and TCRdb holds only the in-frame ones, with some missing. The data contain fewer than 150,000 clones, more than 70% of them seen just once; the ten biggest clones take up about 7%. J lost 4 bases, V lost 7 bases, and 5 bases had no gene match. This CDR3 has 13 amino acids. Germline V gene lookup returns CDR1 SGHRS and CDR2 YFSETQ. The source of this sequence is a woman aged 25 to 39 in good health and CMV-seropositive. The chain uses TRBV5-1 and TRBJ1-1; 9 positions match TRBD1. Sequencing was done on a sample of PBMCs. This chain's CDR3 is CASLGQGGTEAFF. CDR3 DNA: TGCGCCAGCCTGGGACAGGGAGGCACTGAAGCTTTCTTT.